This T cell receptor beta chain was observed in a study of blood T cell repertoires in COVID-19. The wider study: The United States, Italy and Spain supplied acute and convalescent COVID-19 samples. T cells, B-cell-depleted T cells, or PBMCs provided the cDNA or gDNA that served as material.

V dropped 3 bases and J dropped 6 bases, with 6 bases sitting between them. The CDR3 runs to 12 residues. CDR1 is MGHDK, CDR2 SYGVNS, per germline. In the original processing: The assay estimated nucleated cells by amplifying reference gene primers. Measured with immunoSEQ multiplex PCR; TCRdb has only the in-frame clones, and not every one. V and J calls and clone size are copied from that table; D and trimming were computed from the DNA. The sample has about 170,000 clones, just under 90% seen once; the top ten hold 3.5% to 4.5%. This clone came up a few times. The material sequenced was peripheral blood. The chain couples TRBV25-1 to TRBJ1-5; D remains unclear. The TCR comes from a man between 18 and 35 years old with active or convalescent COVID-19. As DNA, the CDR3 is TGTGCCAGCAGTGATTCCGTTCAGCCCCAGCATTTT. Its translation is CASSDSVQPQHF.